A single sample is the source of the 6 T cell receptor beta chains below, sequenced in a study of cytomegalovirus exposure and HLA in healthy donors. The PCR employed 60 Vbeta primers together with 13 Jbeta primers. The repertoire was sequenced with immunoSEQ multiplex PCR; TCRdb's copy has only in-frame clones and lacks some. The sample lists about 89,000 clones, 85% occurring once. The material sequenced was PBMCs. The receptor set was obtained from a man aged 40-49 years in good health and CMV-seropositive.

The chain links TRBV6-6 to TRBJ1-5; perhaps TRBD1 as D (5 bases). V dropped 8 bases and J dropped 2 bases, with 10 bases sitting between them. The CDR3 has 13 amino acids. Germline CDR1 and CDR2: MNHNY and SVGAGI (reference sequence). CDR3 residues: CASHGQGNQPQHF. As DNA, the CDR3 is TGTGCCAGCCACGGACAAGGCAATCAGCCCCAGCATTTT.

This sequence joins TRBV5-1 and TRBJ2-7; 7 bases fit TRBD2. CDR3 length: 13 residues. Trimming cost V 6 bases and J 5 bases; bases outside gene matches: 8. Germline V gives CDR1 SGHRS, CDR2 YFSETQ. The DNA for the CDR3 is TGCGCCAGCAAGACGGTGACTAGCAACGAGCAGTACTTC. This gives the protein CASKTVTSNEQYF. Looking up the rest from reference TRBV5-1 and TRBJ2-7 gives the full variable domain: KAGVTQTPRYLIKTRGQQVTLSCSPISGHRSVSWYQQTPGQGLQFLFEYFSETQRNKGNFPGRFSGRQFSNSRSEMNVSTLELGDSALYLCASKTVTSNEQYFGPGTRLTVT.

This clone was detected a few times. The rearrangement links TRBV6-6 to TRBJ1-2, with 7 bases fitting TRBD1. The CDR3 covers 15 residues. From germline, CDR1 is MNHNY and CDR2 SVGAGI (reference sequence). Unmatched junction bases numbered 7, after V lost 4 bases and J lost 2 bases. The DNA of the CDR3 is TGTGCCAGCAGTTCCTCGGACAGGACCAACTATGGCTACACCTTC. Amino acid sequence: CASSSSDRTNYGYTF.

This clone showed up just once. The chain employs TRBV9 and TRBJ2-3; no definite D call. The CDR3 contains 15 residues. V dropped 4 bases and J dropped 4 bases, with 16 bases sitting between them. Germline-derived CDR1 and CDR2 are SGDLS and YYNGEE. The CDR3 sequence is CASSLSAAPADTQYF. As DNA, the CDR3 is TGTGCCAGCAGCCTCTCGGCGGCTCCCGCAGATACGCAGTATTTT.

This clone was seen a few times. The genes are TRBV30 and TRBJ1-4; D remains ambiguous. V lost 4 bases and J 2 bases, leaving 14 bases between the germline ends. There are 15 residues in the CDR3. Germline V gives CDR1 GTSNPN, CDR2 SVGIG (reference sequence). The CDR3 DNA is TGTGCCTGGAACCGGCCGCGGTCTACTAATGAAAAACTGTTTTTT. Encoded protein: CAWNRPRSTNEKLFF.

The gene calls are TRBV4-1 and TRBJ1-1, with D perhaps TRBD1 (5 bases). The CDR3 covers 15 residues. Trimming left V 0 bases short and J 5 bases short, with 13 bases between. The germline CDR1 and CDR2 sequences are MGHRA and YSYEKL. For the CDR3, the DNA is TGCGCCAGCAGCCAAGATTATGATCGGGGGACTGAAGCTTTCTTT. It codes for CASSQDYDRGTEAFF.